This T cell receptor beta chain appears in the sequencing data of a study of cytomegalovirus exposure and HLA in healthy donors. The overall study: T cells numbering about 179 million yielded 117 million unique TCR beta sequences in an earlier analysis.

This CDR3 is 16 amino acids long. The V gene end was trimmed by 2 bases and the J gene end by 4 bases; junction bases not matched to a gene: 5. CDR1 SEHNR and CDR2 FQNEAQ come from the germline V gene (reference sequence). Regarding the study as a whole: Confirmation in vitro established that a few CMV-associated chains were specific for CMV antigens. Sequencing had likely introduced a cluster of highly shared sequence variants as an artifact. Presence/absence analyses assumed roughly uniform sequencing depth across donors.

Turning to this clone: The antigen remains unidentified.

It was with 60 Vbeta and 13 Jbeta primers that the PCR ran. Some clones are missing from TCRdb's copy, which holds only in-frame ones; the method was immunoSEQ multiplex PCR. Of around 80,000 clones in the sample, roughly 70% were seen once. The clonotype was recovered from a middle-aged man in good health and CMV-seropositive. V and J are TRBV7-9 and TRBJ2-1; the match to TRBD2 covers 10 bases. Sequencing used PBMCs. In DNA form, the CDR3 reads TGTGCCAGCAGCTTACCGCTAGCGGGGGTTTACAATGAGCAGTTCTTC. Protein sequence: CASSLPLAGVYNEQFF.